The present TCR beta chain was sequenced within a study of T cell repertoires in cytomegalovirus infection. This clonotype was seen a handful of times. Its antigen is not identified. The V and J ends lost 5 bases and 0 bases, in that order; junction bases with no gene match: 9. The CDR3 has 17 residues. Germline CDR1 and CDR2: DFQATT and SNEGSKA (reference sequence). TCRdb processed the reads anew with MiXCR; each CDR3 protein has one entry. The sample lists 650,000 to 900,000 distinct CDR3 sequences, about 31% occurring once. The clonotype was recovered from a human donor in good health (CMV status not recorded). Some clones in this sample may be carry-over from other donors' samples. The chain employs TRBV20-1 and TRBJ2-7; 14 bases map to TRBD2. The sequencing here drew on cultured CD8+ T cells from PBMCs, taken from culture after CMV antigen stimulation. For the CDR3, the DNA is TGCAGTGCTCCAGGGGTGACTAGCGGGGGGGCCTCCTACGAGCAGTACTTC. This translates into CSAPGVTSGGASYEQYF.